A few counts support the clone carrying this TCR beta chain. What it binds is not known. The CDR3 loop spans 13 amino acids. CDR1 is SQVTM and CDR2 is ANQGSEA in the germline V gene. Trimming at V came to 7 bases and at J to 4 bases, leaving 9 bases not matched to a gene. This sample stems from a study of blood T cells in healthy people across ages. Study-wide points: Donor CMV status was unknown, possibly confounding expanded clonotype changes. Strong correlation was found linking TCR beta diversity to naive T cell percentage. TCR beta diversity, measured per million T cells, fell in a roughly linear way with age.

A second PCR, run for roughly 6 to 11 cycles, used a sample-barcoded 5' primer plus a J-beta primer mix. Each cDNA molecule, via a template-switch adaptor with 12 random nucleotides, was tagged. TCRdb re-called the 5' RACE reads with MiXCR, one entry per CDR3 protein. The sample comprises 700,000 to 950,000 distinct CDR3 sequences, 40% to 45% of which are singletons, and under 25% rests with the top ten. The receptor was isolated from a woman in her sixties in good health. This chain uses TRBV29-1 with TRBJ1-1, with 7 bases identical to TRBD1. The sequenced sample was blood. CDR3 coding DNA: TGCAGCGCCTCAACAGGGGCTCCCACTGAAGCTTTCTTT. Protein sequence: CSASTGAPTEAFF.